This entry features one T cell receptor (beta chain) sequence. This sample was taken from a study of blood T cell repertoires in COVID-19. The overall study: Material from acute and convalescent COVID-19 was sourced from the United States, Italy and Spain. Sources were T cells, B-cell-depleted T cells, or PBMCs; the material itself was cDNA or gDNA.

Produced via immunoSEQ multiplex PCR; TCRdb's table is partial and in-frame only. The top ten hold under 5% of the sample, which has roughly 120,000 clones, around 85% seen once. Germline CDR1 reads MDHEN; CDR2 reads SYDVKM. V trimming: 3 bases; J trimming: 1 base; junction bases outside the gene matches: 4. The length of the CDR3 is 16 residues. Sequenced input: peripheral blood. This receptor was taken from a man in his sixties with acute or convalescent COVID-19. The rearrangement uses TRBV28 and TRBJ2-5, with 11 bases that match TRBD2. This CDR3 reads CASSLASGRFQETQYF. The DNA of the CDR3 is TGTGCCAGCAGTTTGGCTAGCGGGAGGTTCCAAGAGACCCAGTACTTC.